The clone carrying this T cell receptor (beta chain) occurred once. Its antigen is unknown. This sample was taken from a study of T cell responses to AZD1222 COVID-19 vaccine. Notes on the study in general: Dominant CD4 TCR responses targeted spike regions 160-218 and 743-854. Seropositive status at baseline applied to only a handful of AZD1222 recipients.

Profiling relied on immunoSEQ multiplex PCR, and the TCRdb table lists in-frame clones only, not all of them. The repertoire holds about 150,000 clones, with around nine tenths as singletons. V was cut by 1 base and J by 4 bases, with 13 bases left in between. Germline values: CDR1 MGHRA, CDR2 YSYEKL. CDR3 length equals 15 residues. The source material was peripheral blood, sampled on day 0 of AZD1222 vaccination. The clonotype comes from an adult in good health. The chain couples TRBV4-1 to TRBJ1-2; D unresolved. The CDR3 DNA follows: TGCGCCAGCAGCCAAGCTCTCACGGAGTCCTATGGCTACACCTTC. This codes for CASSQALTESYGYTF.